What follows describes a single T cell receptor beta chain. These data originate in a study of preoperative IRX-2 immunotherapy in early breast cancer. Here immunoSEQ multiplex PCR was the method, and the copy in TCRdb shows in-frame clones only, minus some. The sample has fewer than 25,000 clones, 80% to 90% seen once; the top ten hold over 25%. Treatment described: preoperative locoregional IRX-2 cytokine immunotherapy. Samples came from a phase Ib trial of preoperative locoregional IRX-2 cytokine immunotherapy. CDR1 is SGHRS, CDR2 YFSETQ, per germline. The CDR3 is made up of 17 amino acids. Trimming pared 0 bases from V and 1 base from J, leaving 15 bases between.

Sequencing was performed on tumor tissue, taken after IRX-2 immunotherapy. The receptor's source is a human donor with breast cancer. The rearrangement links TRBV5-1 to TRBJ2-3, with D perhaps TRBD1 or TRBD2 (5 bases each). CDR3 amino acids: CASSLGSGTDGTDTQYF. The CDR3 DNA is TGCGCCAGCAGCTTGGGGTCCGGGACGGATGGCACAGATACGCAGTATTTT.